This record covers a single T cell receptor beta chain. Its cognate antigen is unknown. The CDR3 has 16 amino acids. V trimming: 4 bases; J trimming: 4 bases; junction bases outside the gene matches: 10. CDR1 is MNHNS, CDR2 SASEGT, per germline. This record belongs to a study of PD-1 blockade in mismatch repair-deficient tumors. Study at large: Patients had around twelve mismatch repair-deficient cancer types, all previously treated and progressing. General study results and limits: Rapid post-treatment expansion, then contraction, generally preceding radiologic response, marked tumor-resident clones.

Assay used: immunoSEQ multiplex PCR; TCRdb lists only in-frame clones, some missing. In the table there are 100,000 or so clones, 82% of which are singletons. Mismatch repair deficiency was confirmed in all patients, by PCR or immunohistochemistry. The starting material was peripheral blood, obtained about 36 weeks after starting pembrolizumab. This clonotype was sampled from an adult with mismatch repair-deficient cancer. The chain employs TRBV6-1 and TRBJ2-3, with TRBD1 matching 8 bases. This CDR3 reads CASSADRTGSPDTQYF. The CDR3 nucleotides are TGTGCCAGCAGTGCTGATAGGACAGGGTCCCCAGATACGCAGTATTTT.